These 18 T cell receptor beta chains were sequenced from one sample in a study of glioma-infiltrating T cells. Using RNA template, CDR3s of TCR alpha and beta were amplified with iRepertoire arm-PCR. TCRdb re-analysed the multiplex PCR reads in MiXCR, keeping a single row per CDR3 protein. The data show about 210,000 distinct CDR3 sequences, around 32% seen once. Sequencing input: glioma tissue, nonneoplastic brain tissue, or PBMCs (not recorded which). The receptors shown here come from a human donor with low-grade glioma or glioblastoma, undergoing nonglioma brain surgery, or in good health (not recorded which).

A remark on this clonotype: This sequence may be a read error, since a much larger clone differs from it by one base. The chain's CDR3 is CASRELTVTNEKLFF. CDR3 DNA sequence: TGTGCCAGCAGAGAACTGACAGTGACTAATGAAAAACTGTTTTTT. The chain links TRBV2 to TRBJ1-4, with D maybe TRBD1 (5 bases). The germline V gene encodes CDR1 SNHLY and CDR2 FYNNEI. The germline V and J ends were trimmed by 6 bases and 2 bases, with 13 bases remaining between them. The CDR3 totals 15 residues.

This clonotype appeared many times. The chain couples TRBV28 to TRBJ2-2; D may correspond to TRBD1 or TRBD2 (5 bases each). Germline loops: CDR1 MDHEN, CDR2 SYDVKM. The CDR3 is made up of 16 amino acids. V dropped 4 bases and J dropped 5 bases, with 17 bases sitting between them. CDR3 DNA sequence: TGTGCCAGCAGTTGGCTGAGGGGCGCAGGGACCGGGGAGCTGTTTTTT. This sequence encodes CASSWLRGAGTGELFF.

There are many counts of this clonotype. The J gene is TRBJ1-5, the V gene TRBV2, with 8 bases fitting TRBD1. J lost 0 bases, V lost 6 bases, and 4 bases had no gene match. CDR1 is SNHLY and CDR2 is FYNNEI in the germline V gene. The CDR3 contains 15 residues. CDR3 sequence (DNA): TGTGCCAGCAGCGTGGGACAGGCTAGCAATCAGCCCCAGCATTTT. This encodes CASSVGQASNQPQHF.

Turning to this clonotype: A clone one base away is much larger, so this may be a read error. The chain employs TRBV7-2 and TRBJ2-7; D ambiguous. Trimming removed 6 bases from V and 2 bases from J, with 17 bases in between. Per the germline V gene, CDR1 is SGHTA and CDR2 is FQGNSA. The CDR3 extends over 15 amino acids. CDR3: CASSPPGQSTYEQYF. Written as DNA, the CDR3 is TGTGCCAGCAGTCCCCCCGGCCAGAGTACCTACGAGCAGTACTTC.

This clonotype was seen at least ten times. This chain joins TRBV7-8 and TRBJ2-1; 8 bases agree with TRBD2. Germline V gene lookup returns CDR1 SGHVS and CDR2 FQNEAQ. The CDR3 has 16 residues. J gave up 4 bases and V 5 bases, and 10 bases lay outside the gene matches. The CDR3 here is CASSTFSGIMYNEQFF. The CDR3 DNA follows: TGTGCCAGCAGCACTTTTAGCGGGATCATGTACAATGAGCAGTTCTTC.

A note on this clonotype: A read error is possible here, since a much larger clone lies one base away. The rearrangement joins TRBV28 to TRBJ2-7; D is tentatively TRBD1 or TRBD2 (5 bases each). Germline assignment: CDR1 MDHEN and CDR2 SYDVKM. This CDR3 has 15 amino acids. Trimming pared 6 bases from V and 4 bases from J, leaving 19 bases between. In nucleotides, the CDR3 is TGTGCCAGCAGCCCCCTTTTGCAGGGCGGGTACGAGCAGTACTTC. This codes for CASSPLLQGGYEQYF.

In this sample, this clonotype turned up many times. V and J are TRBV10-3 and TRBJ1-2; D remains unclear. The CDR3 totals 13 residues. The V end was cut by 4 bases, the J end by 3 bases, with 9 bases between. The V gene's germline CDR1 is ENHRY and CDR2 SYGVKD. CDR3 protein: CAISAGVDYGYTF. DNA for the CDR3: TGTGCCATCAGTGCCGGGGTCGACTATGGCTACACCTTC.

This clonotype was found many times. The genes are TRBV20-1 and TRBJ2-2; D remains ambiguous. CDR3 size: 11 residues. The germline V gene encodes CDR1 DFQATT and CDR2 SNEGSKA (reference sequence). V lost 6 bases to trimming and J lost 9 bases, with 11 bases between them. The CDR3 bases are TGCAGTGCCCAAGACCAACGGGAGCTGTTTTTT. Translating gives CSAQDQRELFF.

This clonotype was found many times. This chain connects TRBV2 to TRBJ1-4; 7 nucleotides agree with TRBD1. The ends lost 5 bases at V and 5 bases at J; junction bases unmatched: 5. CDR3 size: 14 residues. Germline assignment: CDR1 SNHLY and CDR2 FYNNEI. CDR3 in DNA: TGTGCCAGCAGTCGGAGACAGGGAAATGAAAAACTGTTTTTT. This codes for CASSRRQGNEKLFF.

About this clonotype: At one end the junction does not follow the germline gene, possibly because of a read error. The chain links TRBV11-2 to TRBJ2-7; D remains unclear. This CDR3 contains 11 residues. CDR1 and CDR2 from the germline V gene are SGHAT and FQNNGV. CDR3: CASSLSFEKYF. As DNA, the CDR3 is TGTGCCAGCAGCTTATCTTTCGAGAAGTACTTC.

The V gene is TRBV4-1, the J gene TRBJ2-3; 9 bases line up with TRBD2. The CDR3 length is 14 residues. Germline-derived CDR1 and CDR2 are MGHRA and YSYEKL. With V trimmed by 6 bases and J by 3 bases, 4 bases remained unmatched. CDR3 in DNA: TGCGCCAGCAGAAGTCTAGCGGGAACAGATACGCAGTATTTT. Protein product: CASRSLAGTDTQYF.

This clonotype was seen ten or more times. The chain couples TRBV3-1 to TRBJ2-3, with TRBD1 identical over 7 bases. V gave up 5 bases and J gave up 2 bases; unmatched junction bases: 10. CDR1 and CDR2 (germline): LGHDT, YNNKEL (reference sequence). The CDR3 sequence is 16 residues long. CDR3 region: CASSYTGALSTDTQYF. DNA for the CDR3: TGTGCCAGCAGCTATACAGGGGCTCTATCCACAGATACGCAGTATTTT.

This clonotype has just a few counts. The rearrangement joins TRBV20-1 to TRBJ2-3; the D gene is possibly TRBD2 (6 bases). Per the germline V gene, CDR1 is DFQATT and CDR2 is SNEGSKA (reference sequence). The CDR3 is 17 residues long. Between the trimmed V and J ends, which lost 1 base and 4 bases, there was a span of 21 bases. The CDR3 region is CSARGGGTLPLADTQYF. The CDR3 nucleotides read TGCAGTGCTAGAGGGGGCGGGACCCTTCCCCTCGCAGATACGCAGTATTTT.

This clonotype was seen many times. The V gene is TRBV7-2, the J gene TRBJ2-1; 9 nucleotides agree with TRBD2. CDR1 and CDR2 from the germline V gene are SGHTA and FQGNSA. The V gene end was trimmed by 4 bases and the J gene end by 7 bases; junction bases not matched to a gene: 8. CDR3 length: 15 residues. CDR3 sequence: CASSSSGRWVNEQFF. The CDR3 DNA reads TGTGCCAGCAGCTCCAGCGGGAGGTGGGTTAATGAGCAGTTCTTC. The variable domain in full, with the rest retrieved from reference TRBV7-2 and TRBJ2-1, is GAGVSQSPSNKVTEKGKDVELRCDPISGHTALYWYRQSLGQGLEFLIYFQGNSAPDKSGLPSDRFSAERTGGSVSTLTIQRTQQEDSAVYLCASSSSGRWVNEQFFGPGTRLTVL.

This clonotype was counted at least ten times. The gene calls are TRBV20-1 and TRBJ2-5; TRBD1 is a possible D gene (6 bases). The germline V and J ends were trimmed by 0 bases and 3 bases, with 11 bases remaining between them. Per germline, CDR1 DFQATT and CDR2 SNEGSKA (reference sequence). The length of the CDR3 is 14 residues. CDR3 nucleotide sequence: TGCAGTGCTAGAGATCCAAGACAGGAAGAGACCCAGTACTTC. Protein sequence: CSARDPRQEETQYF.

In this sample, this clonotype turned up many times. This chain links TRBV6-2 or TRBV6-3 with TRBJ2-7; the D is unclear. The germline V gene has CDR1 MNHEY and CDR2 SVGEGT. Trimming removed 11 bases at V and 1 base at J, with 12 bases between. This CDR3 is built from 12 residues. This CDR3 reads CASRQTSYEQYF. CDR3 sequence (DNA): TGTGCCTCCAGGCAGACTTCCTACGAGCAGTACTTC.

This clonotype showed up just a few times. The chain has TRBV12-5 and TRBJ2-6, with D unresolved. V gave up 5 bases and J gave up 4 bases, with 9 bases separating them. This CDR3 spans 14 amino acids. Per the germline V gene, CDR1 is LGHNT and CDR2 is FRNRAP. The CDR3 here is CASGGEGGANVLTF. The CDR3 DNA reads TGTGCTAGTGGTGGGGAAGGAGGGGCCAACGTCCTGACTTTC.

V gene TRBV9 combines with J gene TRBJ2-3; D unclear. Germline V gene data show CDR1 as SGDLS and CDR2 as YYNGEE. Trimming left V 0 bases short and J 11 bases short, with 19 bases between. This CDR3 comprises 15 residues. The DNA of the CDR3 is TGTGCCAGCAGCGTAGGGACCTCATTTTCCAAGTTGCAGTATTTT. Residues: CASSVGTSFSKLQYF.